This TCR beta chain was recorded in a study of beta chain features in type 1 diabetes. This clone came up a few times. Its matching antigen is unknown. Germline CDR1 and CDR2: MNHNS and SASEGT. Trimming removed 8 bases from V and 1 base from J; junction bases left unmatched: 7. This CDR3 region has 15 residues. Sorting based on CD45RO/CCR7/CD25/CD127/CD95/CD27 separated CD4+ naive, central memory, regulatory and stem cell-like memory cells. Whole-study results and caveats: All four CD4+ subsets from Type 1 diabetes patients carried moderately but significantly shorter TCRB CDR3s.

Expressed TCRB transcripts were sequenced, since all the RNA that had been isolated was reverse transcribed. Produced via immunoSEQ multiplex PCR; TCRdb's table is partial and in-frame only. The sample yields about 700,000 clones, around an eighth seen once. The TCR was taken from a man aged 18-30 years with type 1 diabetes. The sequencing input was naive CD4+ T cells from blood. The chain carries TRBV6-1 and TRBJ2-5; 10 nucleotides align to TRBD2. The CDR3 loop is CASPSGGATQETQYF. The CDR3 DNA follows: TGTGCCAGCCCTAGCGGGGGAGCGACCCAAGAGACCCAGTACTTC.